Following are 32 T cell receptor beta chains from one sample sequenced in a study of human T cells and chemical hapten exposure (TCRdb year 2021). Library construction relied on RACE. Sequencing relied on a NextSeq 500. Clones were called with MiXCR by TCRdb after fastp trimmed the public reads at Q25, and only in-frame beta chains were retained. Duplicate CDR3 protein sequences are folded into a single record with the most common DNA and genes. In this sample the table shows about 350,000 distinct CDR3 sequences, about 6% of which occur a single time. The top ten clones comprise around 6% of the sample. Read against the paper, the sample's time point label means: patch test 2, 6 weeks after DPC sensitization. The treatment or condition label on this specimen signifies: therapeutic diphenylcyclopropenone sensitization with weekly scalp DPC. The sequences come from whole blood, collected in connection with sensitization to the hapten diphenylcyclopropenone (DPC). The source of these receptors is a woman younger than 30 with alopecia areata. Some clones in this sample may be carry-over from other donors' samples.

CDR3 region: CASSVQGLDTEAFF. The CDR3, as DNA: TGTGCCAGCAGTGTGCAGGGATTGGACACTGAAGCTTTCTTT. V is TRBV2 and J is TRBJ1-1; a weak D match, TRBD1 (5 bases). The V gene's germline CDR1 is SNHLY and CDR2 FYNNEI. There are 14 residues in the CDR3. Trimming removed 4 bases at V and 3 bases at J, with 12 bases between.

The rearrangement links TRBV6-1 to TRBJ2-5; 9 bases are a match to TRBD2. Unmatched junction bases numbered 9, after V lost 5 bases and J lost 2 bases. The germline V gene encodes CDR1 MNHNS and CDR2 SASEGT. The CDR3 is made up of 16 amino acids. CDR3 DNA sequence: TGTGCCAGCAGTACCCCCCTAGCGGGGACGCAAGAGACCCAGTACTTC. Amino acids: CASSTPLAGTQETQYF.

This clonotype has a handful of counts. The chain couples TRBV28 to TRBJ2-3, with 7 bases identical to TRBD1. V dropped 6 bases and J dropped 0; count of bases not matched to a gene: 12. The V gene's germline CDR1 is MDHEN and CDR2 SYDVKM. CDR3 length equals 17 residues. The CDR3 spells CASRLDSGGVSTDTQYF. The CDR3, as DNA: TGTGCCAGCAGACTTGATTCAGGGGGTGTTAGCACAGATACGCAGTATTTT.

This clonotype was recorded at least ten times. This chain connects TRBV10-2 to TRBJ2-3; D is tentatively TRBD1 or TRBD2 (5 bases each). There are 15 residues in the CDR3. V was shortened by 2 bases and J by 0 bases, with 9 bases between the two germline ends. Germline CDR1 is WSHSY and CDR2 is SAAADI. This CDR3 reads CASSEPRDSTDTQYF. Written as DNA, the CDR3 is TGCGCCAGCAGTGAGCCCCGGGACAGCACAGATACGCAGTATTTT.

Only a few counts were recorded for this clonotype. J is TRBJ2-7 and V is TRBV5-1, with 9 bases aligning to TRBD1. The J segment lost 5 bases and the V segment lost 3 bases, leaving 6 bases of the junction unmatched. Germline V CDR1 and CDR2: SGHRS, YFSETQ. This CDR3 is built from 14 residues. The CDR3 DNA follows: TGCGCCAGCAGCTCCCGGACAGGGGAAGACGAGCAGTACTTC. Protein product: CASSSRTGEDEQYF.

This clonotype was seen repeatedly, ten times or more. V is TRBV6-2 or TRBV6-3 and J is TRBJ1-1; a weak D match, TRBD1 (6 bases). Germline lookup yields CDR1 MNHEY and CDR2 SVGEGT. V was trimmed by 6 bases and J by 3 bases, leaving 11 bases between them. The CDR3 consists of 13 residues. CDR3 sequence (DNA): TGTGCCAGCAGGGATCAGGGGCACACTGAAGCTTTCTTT. Encoded protein: CASRDQGHTEAFF.

This clonotype was picked up many times. In nucleotides, the CDR3 is TGTGCCAGCAGTGAACAGGGTCGGGTTTCACCCCTCCACTTT. This translates into CASSEQGRVSPLHF. The rearrangement joins TRBV25-1 to TRBJ1-6; D perhaps matches TRBD1 (5 bases). This CDR3 region has 14 residues. CDR1 is MGHDK and CDR2 is SYGVNS in the germline V gene. V was trimmed by 2 bases and J by 9 bases, leaving 11 bases between them.

A few counts support this clonotype. The chain uses TRBV12-3 or TRBV12-4 and TRBJ2-2, with a tentative D call TRBD2 (5 bases). This CDR3 is built from 14 residues. V lost 3 bases to trimming and J lost 5 bases, with 10 bases between them. For the CDR3, the DNA is TGTGCCAGCAGTTTCAACGGAGGAACCGGGGAGCTGTTTTTT. Amino acids: CASSFNGGTGELFF.

Only a few counts were recorded for this clonotype. The V and J genes are TRBV20-1 and TRBJ1-4; no firm D call. Germline lookup yields CDR1 DFQATT and CDR2 SNEGSKA (reference sequence). This CDR3 has 15 residues. Trimming left V 0 bases short and J 4 bases short, with 12 bases between. CDR3 region: CSARDRQALNEKLFF. In nucleotides, the CDR3 is TGCAGTGCTAGAGATCGGCAGGCTCTTAATGAAAAACTGTTTTTT.

This clonotype was recorded many times. The CDR3 sequence is CASSPSGYYEQYF. CDR3 sequence (DNA): TGTGCCAGCAGCCCGTCGGGGTACTACGAGCAGTACTTC. This chain joins TRBV7-6 and TRBJ2-7; D might be TRBD2 (5 bases). Per the germline V gene, CDR1 is SGHVS and CDR2 is FNYEAQ. CDR3 length: 13 amino acids. Trimming took off 5 bases at V and 3 bases at J, with 11 bases between the two ends.

This clonotype was seen at least ten times. This rearrangement joins TRBV7-8 to TRBJ1-5, with 8 positions matching TRBD1. There are 17 residues in the CDR3. The V gene's germline CDR1 is SGHVS and CDR2 FQNEAQ. Trimming took 5 bases from V and 5 from J; bases not matched to a gene: 14. The chain's CDR3 is CASSRSETGAPHQPQHF. The CDR3 DNA sequence: TGTGCCAGCAGCCGTTCTGAGACAGGGGCCCCCCATCAGCCCCAGCATTTT.

This clonotype was counted at least ten times. This chain uses TRBV6-5 with TRBJ1-2; 7 nucleotides line up with TRBD1. After removal of 6 bases from V and 5 bases from J, the junction contained 9 bases not matched to a gene. Germline V gene lookup returns CDR1 MNHEY and CDR2 SVGAGI. CDR3 length equals 14 residues. CDR3 amino acids: CASSRTGTEYGYTF. In DNA form, the CDR3 reads TGTGCCAGCAGCAGAACCGGGACAGAGTATGGCTACACCTTC.

The rearrangement joins TRBV4-1 to TRBJ2-3; TRBD2 aligns across 14 bases. V was clipped by 1 base and J by 6 bases; unmatched bases: 3. Per the germline V gene, CDR1 is MGHRA and CDR2 is YSYEKL. This CDR3 contains 16 residues. CDR3 residues: CASSQGLAGGRDTQYF. CDR3 DNA sequence: TGCGCCAGCAGCCAAGGACTAGCGGGGGGGCGGGATACGCAGTATTTT.

The chain carries TRBV4-2 and TRBJ2-2; 11 bases line up with TRBD1. The CDR3 loop spans 17 amino acids. Per germline, CDR1 LGHNA and CDR2 YNFKEQ. With 4 bases clipped from V and 1 base from J, the junction kept 5 bases outside the gene matches. The CDR3 region has the DNA TGTGCCAGCAGCCGGGGGACAGGGGGAGGGAACACCGGGGAGCTGTTTTTT. Translation: CASSRGTGGGNTGELFF.

This clonotype was counted between two and nine times. V gene TRBV29-1 combines with J gene TRBJ2-7; TRBD2 aligns across 7 bases. The J segment lost 3 bases and the V segment lost 7 bases, leaving 12 bases of the junction unmatched. Germline-derived CDR1 and CDR2 are SQVTM and ANQGSEA. The CDR3 is 14 residues long. In DNA, the CDR3 is TGCAGCGCTACATGGGGCCCGGGAGGCTACGAGCAGTACTTC. Translated, it gives CSATWGPGGYEQYF.

About this clonotype: A much larger clone lies one base from this, so it may be a read error. This chain joins TRBV6-4 and TRBJ2-1; 11 positions agree with TRBD2. The J call may be in error: the DNA end matches TRBJ2-7 better. The CDR3 runs to 14 residues. Germline lookup yields CDR1 MRHNA and CDR2 SNTAGT. CDR3 nucleotide sequence: TGTGCCAGCAGTGGGCTAGCGGGGGGCAATGAGCAGTACTTC. Residues: CASSGLAGGNEQYF.

There are many counts of this clonotype. The chain employs TRBV20-1 and TRBJ1-5, with 8 bases aligning to TRBD1. Looked up from germline, CDR1 is DFQATT and CDR2 is SNEGSKA (reference sequence). The CDR3 totals 14 residues. After removal of 4 bases from V and 4 bases from J, the junction contained 6 bases not matched to a gene. The CDR3 nucleotides read TGCAGTGCTAACTCCCGACAGGGGAATCAGCCCCAGCATTTT. Translated: CSANSRQGNQPQHF.

This chain connects TRBV19 to TRBJ2-1, with 12 bases aligning to TRBD2. Germline V gene lookup returns CDR1 LNHDA and CDR2 SQIVND (reference sequence). V trimming: 6 bases; J trimming: 0 bases; junction bases outside the gene matches: 3. The CDR3 has 16 residues. CDR3 residues: CASRVLAGGSYNEQFF. In nucleotides, the CDR3 is TGTGCCAGTAGGGTACTAGCGGGGGGCTCCTACAATGAGCAGTTCTTC.

This clonotype was counted ten times or more. V usage is TRBV7-2 and J usage is TRBJ2-7; D gene uncertain. Trimming removed 5 bases at V and 0 bases at J, with 5 bases between. The length of the CDR3 is 12 residues. CDR1 and CDR2 (germline): SGHTA, FQGNSA. The CDR3 DNA reads TGTGCCAGCAGCCGAAGCTCCTACGAGCAGTACTTC. Amino acids: CASSRSSYEQYF.

This chain links TRBV7-2 with TRBJ2-7, with TRBD2 identical over 9 bases. CDR3 length: 15 amino acids. Per germline, CDR1 SGHTA and CDR2 FQGNSA. J was trimmed by 7 bases and V by 3 bases; bases with no gene match: 10. The CDR3 DNA reads as TGTGCCAGCAGCTTGAAGGCGGGGGGGCTGAGAGAGCAGTACTTC. Its translation: CASSLKAGGLREQYF. Using reference TRBV7-2 and TRBJ2-7 for the parts outside the CDR3, the full variable domain is GAGVSQSPSNKVTEKGKDVELRCDPISGHTALYWYRQSLGQGLEFLIYFQGNSAPDKSGLPSDRFSAERTGGSVSTLTIQRTQQEDSAVYLCASSLKAGGLREQYFGPGTRLTVT.

This clonotype was seen more than once but under ten times. This chain connects TRBV9 to TRBJ1-3; perhaps TRBD1 as D (5 bases). The germline V and J ends were trimmed by 0 bases and 0 bases, with 13 bases remaining between them. The CDR3 spans 17 residues. Germline V lookup: CDR1 SGDLS, CDR2 YYNGEE. For the CDR3, the DNA is TGTGCCAGCAGCGTAGGGGACCGAACCCACTCTGGAAACACCATATATTTT. Residues: CASSVGDRTHSGNTIYF.

There are many counts of this clonotype. V and J are TRBV5-1 and TRBJ1-6; D gene uncertain. This CDR3 region has 16 residues. Germline lookup yields CDR1 SGHRS and CDR2 YFSETQ. V gave up 7 bases and J gave up 3 bases, with 17 bases separating them. The CDR3 reads CASRSGNYNYNSPLHF. In DNA, the CDR3 is TGCGCCAGCCGAAGCGGTAACTATAACTATAATTCACCCCTCCACTTT.

This clonotype has more than one count but fewer than ten. The V and J genes are TRBV20-1 and TRBJ1-1; no definite D call. Trimming removed 2 bases at V and 1 base at J, with 5 bases between. Germline V gene lookup returns CDR1 DFQATT and CDR2 SNEGSKA (reference sequence). The CDR3 runs to 12 residues. CDR3 sequence (DNA): TGCAGTGCTAGACGACAGAACACTGAAGCTTTCTTT. Its protein product is CSARRQNTEAFF.

This clonotype was seen a few times. The V call is TRBV5-1, the J call TRBJ1-5; 8 bases line up with TRBD1. V was clipped by 4 bases and J by 0 bases; unmatched bases: 3. CDR3 length equals 15 residues. Germline V lookup: CDR1 SGHRS, CDR2 YFSETQ. The DNA for the CDR3 is TGCGCCAGCAGCAGGACAGGGCTTAGCAATCAGCCCCAGCATTTT. It yields the protein CASSRTGLSNQPQHF.

This clonotype showed up just a few times. This CDR3 is CASSLSEGYNEQFF. The CDR3 nucleotides are TGTGCCAGCAGCTTAAGTGAGGGGTACAATGAGCAGTTCTTC. This chain connects TRBV7-6 to TRBJ2-1, with D tentatively TRBD1 or TRBD2 (5 bases each). This CDR3 has 14 residues. V lost 2 bases and J lost 4, with 9 bases in between. In germline, CDR1 is SGHVS, CDR2 FNYEAQ.

This clonotype was observed a few times. The J gene is TRBJ1-2, the V gene TRBV15, with 8 positions matching TRBD1. The CDR3 contains 13 residues. J gave up 5 bases and V 5 bases, and 4 bases lay outside the gene matches. Germline V gene sequence: CDR1 LNHNV, CDR2 YYDKDF (reference sequence). This CDR3 is CATSADRGYGYTF. Here the CDR3 DNA reads TGTGCCACCAGCGCCGACAGGGGATATGGCTACACCTTC.

This clonotype was seen at least ten times. The chain carries TRBV29-1 and TRBJ1-3; the D gene is possibly TRBD1 (6 bases). Germline V lookup: CDR1 SQVTM, CDR2 ANQGSEA. V shed 4 bases and J shed 3 bases, with 10 bases lying between them. This CDR3 region has 13 residues. The CDR3 is CSVAQGSGNTIYF. The CDR3 bases are TGCAGCGTTGCACAGGGTAGTGGAAACACCATATATTTT. The whole variable domain, remainder taken from reference TRBV29-1 and TRBJ1-3, is SAVISQKPSRDICQRGTSLTIQCQVDSQVTMMFWYRQQPGQSLTLIATANQGSEATYESGFVIDKFPISRPNLTFSTLTVSNMSPEDSSIYLCSVAQGSGNTIYFGEGSWLTVV.

Ten or more counts support this clonotype. This chain joins TRBV7-9 and TRBJ2-2; no reliable D call. This CDR3 is built from 15 residues. Trimming cost V 4 bases and J 7 bases, with 16 bases left between them. Per the germline V gene, CDR1 is SEHNR and CDR2 is FQNEAQ (reference sequence). The CDR3 is CASSSRGPDGGELFF. The DNA of the CDR3 is TGTGCCAGCAGCTCTCGAGGACCGGACGGCGGGGAGCTGTTTTTT.

This sequence joins TRBV3-1 and TRBJ2-5; no clear D. Trimming took off 0 bases at V and 5 bases at J, with 7 bases between the two ends. The length of the CDR3 is 13 residues. CDR1 LGHDT and CDR2 YNNKEL come from the germline V gene (reference sequence). CDR3 amino acids: CASSQEGTETQYF. In nucleotides, the CDR3 is TGTGCCAGCAGCCAAGAAGGTACGGAGACCCAGTACTTC.

This clonotype has at least ten counts. The CDR3 region is CASSFWTEGYTF. The CDR3 DNA is TGTGCCAGCAGTTTTTGGACGGAGGGCTACACCTTC. V gene TRBV12-3 or TRBV12-4 combines with J gene TRBJ1-2; no clear D. The CDR3 is made up of 12 amino acids. The V end lost 3 bases, the J end lost 8 bases, and 10 bases lay between the germline ends.

This clonotype was counted a few times. The chain couples TRBV6-1 to TRBJ1-6; D is unclear. The CDR3 runs 14 residues. The germline gives CDR1 MNHNS, CDR2 SASEGT. V lost 2 bases to trimming and J lost 4 bases, with 6 bases between them. DNA for the CDR3: TGTGCCAGCAGTGAATCAGTTTATAATTCACCCCTCCACTTT. It translates to CASSESVYNSPLHF.

The CDR3 nucleotides are TGTGCCAGCAGCGTAATGGGGGTTAGCACAGATACGCAGTATTTT. It encodes CASSVMGVSTDTQYF. The rearrangement links TRBV9 to TRBJ2-3; D assignment may be TRBD1 or TRBD2 (5 bases each). The germline V and J ends were trimmed by 1 base and 0 bases, with 9 bases remaining between them. There are 15 residues in the CDR3. Germline loops: CDR1 SGDLS, CDR2 YYNGEE.